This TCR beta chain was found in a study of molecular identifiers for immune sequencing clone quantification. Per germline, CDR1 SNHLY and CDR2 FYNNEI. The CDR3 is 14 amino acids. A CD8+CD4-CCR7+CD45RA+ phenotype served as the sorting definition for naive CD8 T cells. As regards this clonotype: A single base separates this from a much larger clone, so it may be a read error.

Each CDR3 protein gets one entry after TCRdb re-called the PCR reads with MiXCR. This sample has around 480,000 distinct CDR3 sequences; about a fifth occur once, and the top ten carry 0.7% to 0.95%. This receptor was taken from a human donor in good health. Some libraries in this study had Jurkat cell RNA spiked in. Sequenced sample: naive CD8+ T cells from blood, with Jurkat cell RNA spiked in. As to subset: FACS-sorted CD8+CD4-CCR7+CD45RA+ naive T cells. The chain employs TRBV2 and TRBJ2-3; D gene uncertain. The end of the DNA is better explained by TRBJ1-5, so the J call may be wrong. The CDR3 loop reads CASSESQEADTQHF. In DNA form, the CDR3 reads TGTGCCAGCAGTGAGAGCCAGGAGGCAGATACGCAGCATTTT.